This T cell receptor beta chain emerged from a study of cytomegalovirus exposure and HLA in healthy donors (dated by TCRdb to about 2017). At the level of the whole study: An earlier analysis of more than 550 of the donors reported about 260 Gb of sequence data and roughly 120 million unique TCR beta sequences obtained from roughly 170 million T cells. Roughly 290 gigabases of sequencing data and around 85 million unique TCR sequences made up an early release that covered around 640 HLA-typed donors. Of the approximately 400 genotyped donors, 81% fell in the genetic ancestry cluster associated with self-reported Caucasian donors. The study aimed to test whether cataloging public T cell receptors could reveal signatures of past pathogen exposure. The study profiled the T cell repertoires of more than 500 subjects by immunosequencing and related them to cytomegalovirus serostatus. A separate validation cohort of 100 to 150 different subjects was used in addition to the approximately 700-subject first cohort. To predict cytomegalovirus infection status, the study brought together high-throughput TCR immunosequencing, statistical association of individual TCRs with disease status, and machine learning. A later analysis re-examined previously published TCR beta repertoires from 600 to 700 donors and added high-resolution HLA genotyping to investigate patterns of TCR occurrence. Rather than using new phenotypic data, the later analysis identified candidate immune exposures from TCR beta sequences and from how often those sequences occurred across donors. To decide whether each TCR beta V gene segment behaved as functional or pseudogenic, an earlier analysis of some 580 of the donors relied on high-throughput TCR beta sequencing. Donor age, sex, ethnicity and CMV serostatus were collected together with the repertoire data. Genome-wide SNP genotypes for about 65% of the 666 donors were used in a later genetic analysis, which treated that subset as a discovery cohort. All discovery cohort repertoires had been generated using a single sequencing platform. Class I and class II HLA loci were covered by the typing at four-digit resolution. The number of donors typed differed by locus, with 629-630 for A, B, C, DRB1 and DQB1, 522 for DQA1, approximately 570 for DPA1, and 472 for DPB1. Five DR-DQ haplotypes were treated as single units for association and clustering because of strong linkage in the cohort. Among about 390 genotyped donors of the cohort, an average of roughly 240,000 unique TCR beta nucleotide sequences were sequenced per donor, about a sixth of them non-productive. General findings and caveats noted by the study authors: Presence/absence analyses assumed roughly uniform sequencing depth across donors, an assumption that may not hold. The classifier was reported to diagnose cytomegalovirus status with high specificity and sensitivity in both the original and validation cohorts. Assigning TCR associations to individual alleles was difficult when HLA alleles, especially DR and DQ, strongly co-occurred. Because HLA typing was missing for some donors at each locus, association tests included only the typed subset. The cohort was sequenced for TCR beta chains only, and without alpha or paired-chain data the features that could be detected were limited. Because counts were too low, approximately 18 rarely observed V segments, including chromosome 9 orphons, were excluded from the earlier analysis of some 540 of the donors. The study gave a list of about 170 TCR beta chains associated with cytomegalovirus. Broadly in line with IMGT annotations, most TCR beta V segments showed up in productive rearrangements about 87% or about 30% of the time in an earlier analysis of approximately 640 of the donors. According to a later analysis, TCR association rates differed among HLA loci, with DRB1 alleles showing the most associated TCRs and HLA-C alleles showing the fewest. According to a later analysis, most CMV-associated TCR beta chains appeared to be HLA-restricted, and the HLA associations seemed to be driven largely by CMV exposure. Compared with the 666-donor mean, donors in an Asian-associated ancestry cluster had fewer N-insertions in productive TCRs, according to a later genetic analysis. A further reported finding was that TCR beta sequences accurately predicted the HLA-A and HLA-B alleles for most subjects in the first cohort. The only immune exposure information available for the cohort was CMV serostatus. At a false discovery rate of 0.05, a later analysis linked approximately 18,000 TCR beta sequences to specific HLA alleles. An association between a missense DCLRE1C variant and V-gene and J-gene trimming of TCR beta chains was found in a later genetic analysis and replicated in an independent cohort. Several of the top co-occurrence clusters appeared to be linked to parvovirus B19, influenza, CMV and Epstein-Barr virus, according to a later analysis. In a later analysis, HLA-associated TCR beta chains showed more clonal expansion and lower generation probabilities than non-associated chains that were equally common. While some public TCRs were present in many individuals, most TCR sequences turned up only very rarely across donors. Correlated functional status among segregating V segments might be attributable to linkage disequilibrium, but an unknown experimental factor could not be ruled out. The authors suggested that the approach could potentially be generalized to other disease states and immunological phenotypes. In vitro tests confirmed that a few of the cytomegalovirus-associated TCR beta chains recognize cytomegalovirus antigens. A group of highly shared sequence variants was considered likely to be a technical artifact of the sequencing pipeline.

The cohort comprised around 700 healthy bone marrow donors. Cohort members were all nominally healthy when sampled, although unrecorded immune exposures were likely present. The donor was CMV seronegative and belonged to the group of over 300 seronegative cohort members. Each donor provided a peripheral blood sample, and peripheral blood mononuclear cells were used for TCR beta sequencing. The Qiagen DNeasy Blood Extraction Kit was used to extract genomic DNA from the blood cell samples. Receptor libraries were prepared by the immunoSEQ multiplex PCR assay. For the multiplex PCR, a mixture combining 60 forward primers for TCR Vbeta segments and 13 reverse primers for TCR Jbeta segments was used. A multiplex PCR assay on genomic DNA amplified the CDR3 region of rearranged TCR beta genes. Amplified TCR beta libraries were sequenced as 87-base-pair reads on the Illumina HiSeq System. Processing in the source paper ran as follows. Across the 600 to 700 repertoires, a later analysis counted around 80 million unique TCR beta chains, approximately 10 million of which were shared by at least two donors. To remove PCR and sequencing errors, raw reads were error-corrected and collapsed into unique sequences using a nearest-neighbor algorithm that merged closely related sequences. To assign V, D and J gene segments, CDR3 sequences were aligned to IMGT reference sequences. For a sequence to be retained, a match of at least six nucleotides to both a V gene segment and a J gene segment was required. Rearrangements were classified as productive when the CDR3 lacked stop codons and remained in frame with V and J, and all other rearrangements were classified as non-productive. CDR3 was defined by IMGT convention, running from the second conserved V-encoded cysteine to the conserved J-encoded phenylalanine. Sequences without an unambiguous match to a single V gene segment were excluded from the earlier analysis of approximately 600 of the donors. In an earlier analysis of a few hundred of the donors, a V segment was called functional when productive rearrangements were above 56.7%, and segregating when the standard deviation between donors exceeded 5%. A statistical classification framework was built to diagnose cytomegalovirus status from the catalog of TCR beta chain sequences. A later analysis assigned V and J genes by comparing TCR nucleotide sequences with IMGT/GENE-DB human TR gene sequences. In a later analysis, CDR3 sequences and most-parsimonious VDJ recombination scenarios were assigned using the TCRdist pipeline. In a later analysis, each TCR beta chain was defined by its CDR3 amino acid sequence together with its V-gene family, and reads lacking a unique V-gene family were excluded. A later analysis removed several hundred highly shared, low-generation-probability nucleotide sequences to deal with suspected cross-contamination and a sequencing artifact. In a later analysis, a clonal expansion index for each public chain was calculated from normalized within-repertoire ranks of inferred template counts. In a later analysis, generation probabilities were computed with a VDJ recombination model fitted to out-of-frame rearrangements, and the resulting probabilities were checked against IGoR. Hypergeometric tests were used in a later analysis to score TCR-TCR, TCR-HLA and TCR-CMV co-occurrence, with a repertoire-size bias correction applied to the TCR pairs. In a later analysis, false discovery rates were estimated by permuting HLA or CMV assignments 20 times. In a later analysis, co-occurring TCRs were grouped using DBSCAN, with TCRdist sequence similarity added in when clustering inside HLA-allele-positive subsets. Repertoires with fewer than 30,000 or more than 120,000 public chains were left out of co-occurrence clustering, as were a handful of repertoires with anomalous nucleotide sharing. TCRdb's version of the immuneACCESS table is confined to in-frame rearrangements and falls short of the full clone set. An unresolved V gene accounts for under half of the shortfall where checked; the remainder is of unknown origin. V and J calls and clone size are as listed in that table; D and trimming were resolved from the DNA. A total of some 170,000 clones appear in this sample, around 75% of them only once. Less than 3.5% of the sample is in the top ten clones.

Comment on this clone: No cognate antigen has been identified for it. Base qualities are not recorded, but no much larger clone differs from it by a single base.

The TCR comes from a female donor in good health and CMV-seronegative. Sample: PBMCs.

The CDR3 protein sequence reads: CATTGRGLAGGSDEQYF. The nucleotides are TGTGCCACCACAGGTCGGGGTCTAGCGGGGGGTAGCGACGAGCAGTACTTC. Recombination connected TRBV10-3 to TRBJ2-7; a stretch of 11 junction bases matches TRBD2. Trimmed from V: 10 bases; trimmed from J: 5 bases; junction bases lacking a gene match: 19. CDR1 and CDR2 are drawn from the germline V gene: ENHRY, SYGVKD. The CDR3 covers 17 residues, taking in both the cysteine and the phenylalanine. The DNA shown is the 51-base CDR3, in frame from base 1.